These 21 T cell receptor beta chains were sequenced from one sample in a study of T cell changes during pregnancy in multiple sclerosis. Here immunoSEQ multiplex PCR was the method, and the copy in TCRdb shows in-frame clones only, minus some. The sample yields under 90,000 clones, 92% seen once. Sample: peripheral blood, taken after pregnancy. The receptors were sampled from a female donor in good health, enrolled as a control in a pregnancy study.

The chain employs TRBV2 and TRBJ2-3, with no clear D. Germline V CDR1 and CDR2: SNHLY, FYNNEI. V dropped 3 bases and J dropped 6 bases, with 22 bases sitting between them. This CDR3 comprises 17 residues. The CDR3 sequence is CASSDSTFSTAIDTQYF. The DNA for the CDR3 is TGTGCCAGCAGTGATTCAACATTTTCTACAGCAATCGATACGCAGTATTTT. Looking up the rest from reference TRBV2 and TRBJ2-3 gives the full variable domain: EPEVTQTPSHQVTQMGQEVILRCVPISNHLYFYWYRQILGQKVEFLVSFYNNEISEKSEIFDDQFSVERPDGSNFTLKIRSTKLEDSAMYFCASSDSTFSTAIDTQYFGPGTRLTVL.

The rearrangement joins TRBV20-1 to TRBJ2-7; D remains ambiguous. Looked up from germline, CDR1 is DFQATT and CDR2 is SNEGSKA (reference sequence). Deletions cut 6 bases from V and 7 bases from J, with 13 bases between. There are 11 residues in the CDR3. CDR3 amino acids: CSASDVTEQYF. CDR3 DNA: TGCAGTGCGAGCGACGTAACAGAGCAGTACTTC.

The chain has TRBV7-2 and TRBJ2-7; 7 nucleotides line up with TRBD2. Germline assignment: CDR1 SGHTA and CDR2 FQGNSA. V shed 1 base and J 5 bases; nucleotides not matched to a gene: 8. The CDR3 has 15 amino acids. CDR3 sequence reads: CASSLGPPGLNEQYF. As DNA, the CDR3 is TGTGCCAGCAGCTTAGGCCCCCCGGGACTAAACGAGCAGTACTTC.

The gene calls are TRBV10-1 and TRBJ2-2; D is perhaps TRBD2 (6 bases). Germline-derived CDR1 and CDR2 are WNHNN and SYGVQD (reference sequence). The ends were cut back, 2 bases at V and 6 bases at J, with 7 bases in the middle. The CDR3 has 13 amino acids. The CDR3 reads CASSEGEAGELFF. The DNA of the CDR3 is TGCGCCAGCAGTGAGGGGGAGGCCGGGGAGCTGTTTTTT.

The genes are TRBV6-5 and TRBJ1-4; D might be TRBD1 (5 bases). The CDR3 length is 14 residues. Germline V gene lookup returns CDR1 MNHEY and CDR2 SVGAGI. V lost 10 bases and J 7 bases, leaving 19 bases between the germline ends. The CDR3 loop reads CATHSTGEGEKLFF. The CDR3 DNA follows: TGTGCCACCCACTCAACGGGGGAGGGTGAAAAACTGTTTTTT.

The chain carries TRBV7-8 and TRBJ1-5, with D perhaps matching TRBD1 (5 bases). Per the germline V gene, CDR1 is SGHVS and CDR2 is FQNEAQ. Trimming left V 6 bases short and J 4 bases short, with 10 bases between. The CDR3 has 13 residues. CDR3 nucleotide sequence: TGTGCCAGCAGGAATTCAGGGAATCAGCCCCAGCATTTT. As protein: CASRNSGNQPQHF. The full variable domain, with the rest looked up from reference TRBV7-8 and TRBJ1-5, is GAGVSQSPRYKVAKRGQDVALRCDPISGHVSLFWYQQALGQGPEFLTYFQNEAQLDKSGLPSDRFFAERPEGSVSTLKIQRTQQEDSAVYLCASRNSGNQPQHFGDGTRLSIL.

The V and J genes are TRBV27 and TRBJ2-1, with D tentatively TRBD2 (5 bases). Trimming stripped 0 bases from V and 8 bases from J, with 8 bases between. The V gene's germline CDR1 is MNHEY and CDR2 SMNVEV (reference sequence). The CDR3 runs 13 residues. CDR3 region: CASSLSGAHEQFF. CDR3 sequence (DNA): TGTGCCAGCAGTTTATCGGGAGCCCATGAGCAGTTCTTC.

The chain uses TRBV6-1 and TRBJ2-7; no reliable D call. The ends were cut back, 4 bases at V and 6 bases at J, with 10 bases in the middle. The CDR3 is 12 amino acids. Germline V lookup: CDR1 MNHNS, CDR2 SASEGT. CDR3 nucleotides: TGTGCCAGCAGTGCGCTAGGAAGCGAGCAGTACTTC. Residues: CASSALGSEQYF.

The gene calls are TRBV6-1 and TRBJ2-3, with D possibly being TRBD2 (6 bases). Between the trimmed V and J ends, which lost 4 bases and 6 bases, there was a span of 14 bases. In germline, CDR1 is MNHNS, CDR2 SASEGT. This CDR3 comprises 14 residues. CDR3 region: CASSGAGRRDTQYF. The CDR3 DNA reads TGTGCCAGCAGTGGGGCGGGGAGAAGGGATACGCAGTATTTT.

The V gene is TRBV6-5, the J gene TRBJ2-3, with 9 bases that match TRBD1. V trimming: 6 bases; J trimming: 4 bases; junction bases outside the gene matches: 5. The CDR3 length is 14 residues. Germline loops: CDR1 MNHEY, CDR2 SVGAGI. The DNA of the CDR3 is TGTGCCAGCAGAAAGACAGGGGGTGCAGATACGCAGTATTTT. It codes for CASRKTGGADTQYF.

This chain's CDR3 is CATSRDITPSTDTQYF. CDR3 DNA: TGTGCCACCAGCAGAGATATAACTCCGAGCACAGATACGCAGTATTTT. The gene calls are TRBV15 and TRBJ2-3; unclear D gene. The CDR3 runs 16 residues. The germline V gene encodes CDR1 LNHNV and CDR2 YYDKDF (reference sequence). Trimming removed 0 bases from V and 0 bases from J, with 10 bases in between.

This CDR3 is CASSPATGSTNEQFF. The CDR3 DNA follows: TGTGCCAGCAGTCCTGCGACAGGGAGCACGAATGAGCAGTTCTTC. V usage is TRBV2 and J usage is TRBJ2-1, with 7 nucleotides matching TRBD1. The germline gives CDR1 SNHLY, CDR2 FYNNEI. V lost 5 bases and J lost 7; bases outside the gene matches: 11. The CDR3 consists of 15 residues.

The chain uses TRBV4-3 and TRBJ2-3; 14 nucleotides line up with TRBD2. Germline V gene sequence: CDR1 LGHNA, CDR2 YSLEER. J was trimmed by 2 bases and V by 2 bases; bases with no gene match: 3. The CDR3 covers 17 residues. The CDR3 DNA sequence: TGCGCCAGCAGCCAACGGACTAGCGGGAGGAACACAGATACGCAGTATTTT. Its protein product is CASSQRTSGRNTDTQYF.

This clone was picked up one time. The V call is TRBV29-1, the J call TRBJ1-4; tentative D call: TRBD1 (5 bases). The CDR3 is made up of 12 amino acids. CDR1 SQVTM and CDR2 ANQGSEA come from the germline V gene. V lost 6 bases and J 8 bases, leaving 13 bases between the germline ends. As DNA, the CDR3 is TGCAGCGTGAGGCAGGGTGGGGAAAAACTGTTTTTT. Encoded protein: CSVRQGGEKLFF.

The chain joins TRBV7-2 to TRBJ2-1; TRBD2 matches 8 bases. In germline, CDR1 is SGHTA, CDR2 FQGNSA. With V trimmed by 5 bases and J by 5 bases, 5 bases remained unmatched. The CDR3 extends over 14 amino acids. The DNA of the CDR3 is TGTGCCAGCAGCCCCGGGACTAGTAACAATGAGCAGTTCTTC. Protein: CASSPGTSNNEQFF.

This clone has more than one count but fewer than ten. V usage is TRBV7-2 and J usage is TRBJ1-5; no reliable D call. Looked up from germline, CDR1 is SGHTA and CDR2 is FQGNSA. The CDR3 is 13 amino acids. Between the trimmed V and J ends, which lost 5 bases and 7 bases, there was a span of 12 bases. The CDR3 protein is CASSVGGLQPQHF. The CDR3 DNA sequence: TGTGCCAGCAGCGTGGGAGGGCTCCAGCCCCAGCATTTT.

The chain carries TRBV6-1 and TRBJ2-7; 10 bases fit TRBD2. The V segment lost 5 bases and the J segment 3 bases; nucleotides outside the gene matches: 4. This CDR3 has 14 residues. CDR1 is MNHNS, CDR2 SASEGT, per germline. CDR3 nucleotide sequence: TGTGCCAGCAGTTGGACTAGCGGATACTACGAGCAGTACTTC. It encodes CASSWTSGYYEQYF.

The V and J genes are TRBV27 and TRBJ2-7; 11 bases map to TRBD2. The CDR3 extends over 17 amino acids. Germline loops: CDR1 MNHEY, CDR2 SMNVEV (reference sequence). V lost 4 bases and J lost 0; bases outside the gene matches: 8. This CDR3 is CASSSTFGTSGSYEQYF. For the CDR3, the DNA is TGTGCCAGCAGTTCTACTTTTGGGACTAGCGGCTCCTACGAGCAGTACTTC.

This sequence joins TRBV25-1 and TRBJ1-5; a possible D gene is TRBD1 (6 bases). Per germline, CDR1 MGHDK and CDR2 SYGVNS. The ends were cut back, 7 bases at V and 1 base at J, with 23 bases in the middle. The CDR3 has 18 residues. DNA of the CDR3: TGTGCCAGCACCTTCCACCCCACCCGGACAGAGAGCAATCAGCCCCAGCATTTT. Protein sequence: CASTFHPTRTESNQPQHF.

This clone was picked up one time. The chain employs TRBV6-1 and TRBJ2-3; 9 bases are a match to TRBD2. CDR3 length: 16 residues. V lost 4 bases, J lost 3 bases, and 8 bases stayed unmatched. Germline-derived CDR1 and CDR2 are MNHNS and SASEGT. The CDR3 region has the DNA TGTGCCAGCAGTGGATTACTAGCGGGCGGGACAGATACGCAGTATTTT. Amino acid sequence: CASSGLLAGGTDTQYF.

This sequence joins TRBV27 and TRBJ2-1; 7 positions match TRBD1. Per the germline V gene, CDR1 is MNHEY and CDR2 is SMNVEV (reference sequence). The CDR3 is 14 amino acids. V shed 4 bases and J 4 bases; nucleotides not matched to a gene: 4. The CDR3 coding sequence is TGTGCCAGCAGTTACGGGGACAGTTACAATGAGCAGTTCTTC. This codes for CASSYGDSYNEQFF.